This TCR beta chain was captured by sequencing in a study of blood T cells in healthy people across ages. The germline V and J ends were trimmed by 2 bases and 0 bases, with 12 bases remaining between them. The germline V gene encodes CDR1 SQVTM and CDR2 ANQGSEA. The CDR3 sequence is 15 residues long. On this clonotype: Its specificity is not known.

A J-beta primer mix and a sample-barcoded 5' primer were used in a second PCR of roughly 7 to 12 cycles. Every molecule of cDNA carried a tag from a template-switch adaptor with 12 random nucleotides. TCRdb reanalysed the 5' RACE reads using MiXCR and keeps one entry per CDR3 protein. Of 550,000 to 600,000 distinct CDR3 sequences in the sample, around half are singletons; the top ten hold approximately 25%. General study points: Comparison with aged donors showed that long-lived donors had more naive CD4+ cells and higher diversity. Older age coincided with a roughly linear decline in TCR beta diversity per million T cells.

This rearrangement joins TRBV29-1 to TRBJ2-3; possible D gene TRBD1, 6 bases. The sample comprised blood. This receptor was identified in a man older than 75 in good health. The chain's CDR3 is CSVERGRGSTDTQYF. CDR3 nucleotide sequence: TGCAGCGTTGAACGTGGCAGGGGAAGCACAGATACGCAGTATTTT.